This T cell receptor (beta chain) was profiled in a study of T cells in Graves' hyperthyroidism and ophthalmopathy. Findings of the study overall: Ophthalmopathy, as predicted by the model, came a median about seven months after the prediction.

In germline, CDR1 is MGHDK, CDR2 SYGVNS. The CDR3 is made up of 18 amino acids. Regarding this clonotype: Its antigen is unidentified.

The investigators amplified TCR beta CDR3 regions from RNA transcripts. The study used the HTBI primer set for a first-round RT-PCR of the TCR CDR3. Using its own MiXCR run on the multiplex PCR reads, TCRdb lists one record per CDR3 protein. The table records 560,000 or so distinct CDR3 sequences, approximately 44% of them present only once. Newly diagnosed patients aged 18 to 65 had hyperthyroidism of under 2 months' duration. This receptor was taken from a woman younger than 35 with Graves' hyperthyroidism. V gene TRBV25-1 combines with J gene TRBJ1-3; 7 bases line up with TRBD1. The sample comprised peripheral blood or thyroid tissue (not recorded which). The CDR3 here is CASGSTGIRRVSGNTIYF. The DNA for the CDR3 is TGTGCTAGTGGTTCGACAGGGATCCGTCGGGTTTCTGGAAACACCATATATTTT.